This TCR beta chain was recovered during a study of CD8 T cells in ankylosing spondylitis. Study results and limitations: It was reported that disease-linked clones were significantly enriched in matched ankylosing spondylitis synovial fluid. A motif in TCR beta, a set of about 8 highly homologous variants, appeared characteristic of ankylosing spondylitis blood.

This CDR3 has 12 residues. MiXCR was run by TCRdb on the 5' RACE reads, yielding one entry per CDR3 protein. This table has about 440,000 distinct CDR3 sequences, 15% to 20% appearing once. On this clonotype itself: Antigen: not known.

The clonotype comes from a male donor with ankylosing spondylitis. The chain uses TRBV21-1 and TRBJ2-1. TRBV21-1 is a documented pseudogene. Sequences were obtained from blood, either unsorted or a sorted T cell fraction (not recorded which). CDR3 in amino acids: CASSISDNEQFF. The CDR3 coding sequence is TGTGCCAGCAGCATATCCGACAATGAGCAGTTCTTC.